Below, one T cell receptor (beta chain) is given with its context. Antigen specificity is unknown. This sample was taken from a study of blood T cells in healthy people across ages. Background on the study: Researchers report that template switching captured about one barcoded beta molecule per two T cells. Study conclusions and caveats: Estimates of diversity drawn from one million T cells were considered underestimates.

For the second PCR, which ran for roughly 6 to 11 cycles, a sample-barcoded 5' primer and a J-beta primer mix were used. TCRdb ran MiXCR on the 5' RACE reads and lists one entry per CDR3 protein. Of approximately 670,000 distinct CDR3 sequences listed, around 38% were seen once; the top ten hold 30%. This TCR was sampled from an older man in good health. Specimen: blood.

CDR3 protein: CASSSRIEAFF. The CDR3 DNA is TGTGCCAGCAGTTCTCGAATTGAAGCTTTCTTT. The rearrangement links TRBV28 to TRBJ1-1; no definite D call. The CDR3 runs to 11 residues. With 4 bases removed from V and 7 bases from J, the gap between germline ends came to 7 bases. Germline CDR1 MDHEN, CDR2 SYDVKM.